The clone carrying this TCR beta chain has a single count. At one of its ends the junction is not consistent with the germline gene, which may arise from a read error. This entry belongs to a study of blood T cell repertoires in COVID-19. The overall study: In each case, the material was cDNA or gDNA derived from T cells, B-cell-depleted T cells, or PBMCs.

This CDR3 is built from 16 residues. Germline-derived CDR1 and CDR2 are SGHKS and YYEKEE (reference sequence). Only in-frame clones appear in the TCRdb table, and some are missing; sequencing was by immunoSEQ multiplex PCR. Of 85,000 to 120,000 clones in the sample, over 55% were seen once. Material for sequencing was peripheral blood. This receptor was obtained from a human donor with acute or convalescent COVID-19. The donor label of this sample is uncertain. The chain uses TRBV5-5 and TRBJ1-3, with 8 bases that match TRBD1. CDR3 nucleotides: TGTGCCAGCAGTTTGGGTCAGGGGGCGGCTGGAAACACCATATATTTT. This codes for CASSLGQGAAGNTIYF. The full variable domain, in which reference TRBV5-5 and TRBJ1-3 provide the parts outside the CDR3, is DAGVTQSPTHLIKTRGQQVTLRCSPISGHKSVSWYQQVLGQGPQFIFQYYEKEERGRGNFPDRFSARQFPNYSSELNVNALLLGDSALYLCASSLGQGAAGNTIYFGEGSWLTVV.